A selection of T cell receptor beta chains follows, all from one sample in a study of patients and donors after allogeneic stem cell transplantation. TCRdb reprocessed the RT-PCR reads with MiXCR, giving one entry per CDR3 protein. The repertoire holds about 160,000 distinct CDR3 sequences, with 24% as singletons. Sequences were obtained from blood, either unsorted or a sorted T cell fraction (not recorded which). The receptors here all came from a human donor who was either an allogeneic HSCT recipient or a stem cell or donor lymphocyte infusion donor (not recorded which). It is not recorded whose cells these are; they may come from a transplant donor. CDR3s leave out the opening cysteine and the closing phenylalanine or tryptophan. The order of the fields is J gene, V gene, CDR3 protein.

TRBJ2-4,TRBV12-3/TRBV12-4,ASSLGTGLLAKNIQY
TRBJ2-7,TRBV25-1,ASSDGSAPFAYEQY
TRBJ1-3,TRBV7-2,ASSLARPSSGNTIY
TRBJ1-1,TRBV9,ASSATGMNTEAF
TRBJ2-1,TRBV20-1,SAAVENEQF
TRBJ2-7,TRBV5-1,ASSFKAEAFSYEQY
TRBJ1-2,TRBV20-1,SASLSVNYGYT
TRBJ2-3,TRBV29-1,SVEGAPSTDTQY
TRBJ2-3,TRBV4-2,ASSQETLTDTQY
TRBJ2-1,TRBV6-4,ASSDSMGLPWEQF
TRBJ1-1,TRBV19,ASSTIWNTEAF
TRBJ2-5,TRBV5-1,ASSLEGGEVTQY
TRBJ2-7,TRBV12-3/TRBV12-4,ASSSDSYEQY
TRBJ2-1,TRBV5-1,ASSLGTGTTNEQF
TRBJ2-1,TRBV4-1,ASSHPYKSRGGTYNEQF
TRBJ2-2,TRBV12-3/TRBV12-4,ASSFFTGELF
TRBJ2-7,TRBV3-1,ASSQDAPLGEQY
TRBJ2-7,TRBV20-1,SAGQGAYEQY
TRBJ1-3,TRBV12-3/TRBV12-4,ADGGEDRLSGNTIY
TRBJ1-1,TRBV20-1,SARDRAGVNTEAF
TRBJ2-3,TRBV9,ASSVAADTQY
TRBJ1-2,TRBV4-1,ASSLSGYGYT
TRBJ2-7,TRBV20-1,SAPPQGLAGGYEQY
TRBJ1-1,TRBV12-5,ASGLVLGPRNTEAF
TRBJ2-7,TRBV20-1,SARPTSRAETYEQY
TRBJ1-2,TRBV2,ASSFPAGLDYGYT
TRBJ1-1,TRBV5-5,ASSFGDWRLGTEAF
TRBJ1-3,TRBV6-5,ASRSGAGNTIY
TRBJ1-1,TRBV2,ASRTGISATEAF
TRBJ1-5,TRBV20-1,RSKRAGVQPQH
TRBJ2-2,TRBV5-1,ASSLVAGALNTGELF
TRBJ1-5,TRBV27,ASSQQGNSQPQH
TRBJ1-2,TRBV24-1,ATSDPLFEHGYT
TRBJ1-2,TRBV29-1,SVESGSGYT
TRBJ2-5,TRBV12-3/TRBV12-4,ASSFGGQAQETQY
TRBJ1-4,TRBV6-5,ASSYLGSGGKLF
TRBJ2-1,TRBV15,ATSGTYRYNEQF
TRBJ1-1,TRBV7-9,ASSLIPTANTEAF
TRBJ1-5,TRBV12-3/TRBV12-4,ASSPSTGSDNQPQH
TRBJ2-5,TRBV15,ATSRDLRDQKY
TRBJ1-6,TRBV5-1,ASSTVPNSPLH
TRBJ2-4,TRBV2,ASSTGLAGGRNNLAKNIQY
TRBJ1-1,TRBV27,ASSLSISPSGRTEAF
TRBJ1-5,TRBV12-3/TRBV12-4,ASSLGQYSNQPQH
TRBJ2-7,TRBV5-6,ASRSGGLFEQY
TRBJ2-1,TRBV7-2,ASSLEVKYEQF